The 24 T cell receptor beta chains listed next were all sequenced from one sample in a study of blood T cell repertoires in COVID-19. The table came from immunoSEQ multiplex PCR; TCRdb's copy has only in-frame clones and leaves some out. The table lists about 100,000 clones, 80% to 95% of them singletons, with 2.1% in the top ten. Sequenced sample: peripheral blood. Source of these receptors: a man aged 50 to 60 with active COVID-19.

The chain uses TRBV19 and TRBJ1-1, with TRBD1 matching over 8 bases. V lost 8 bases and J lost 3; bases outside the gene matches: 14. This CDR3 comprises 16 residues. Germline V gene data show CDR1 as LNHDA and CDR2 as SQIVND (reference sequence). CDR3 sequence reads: CASGEGQAVRYTEAFF. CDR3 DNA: TGTGCCAGTGGGGAGGGACAGGCGGTTCGGTACACTGAAGCTTTCTTT. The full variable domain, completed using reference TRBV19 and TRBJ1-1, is DGGITQSPKYLFRKEGQNVTLSCEQNLNHDAMYWYRQDPGQGLRLIYYSQIVNDFQKGDIAEGYSVSREKKESFPLTVTSAQKNPTAFYLCASGEGQAVRYTEAFFGQGTRLTVV.

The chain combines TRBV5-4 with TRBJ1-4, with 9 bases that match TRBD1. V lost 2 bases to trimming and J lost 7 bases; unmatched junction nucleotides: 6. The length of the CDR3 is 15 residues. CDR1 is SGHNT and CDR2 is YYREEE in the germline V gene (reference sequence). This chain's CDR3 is CASSFSGTGTEKLFF. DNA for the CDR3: TGTGCCAGCAGCTTCTCCGGGACAGGGACTGAAAAACTGTTTTTT.

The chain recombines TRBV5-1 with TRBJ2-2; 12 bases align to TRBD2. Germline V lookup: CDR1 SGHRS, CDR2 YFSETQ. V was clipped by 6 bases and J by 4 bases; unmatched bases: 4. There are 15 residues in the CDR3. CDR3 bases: TGCGCCAGCAACCTAGCGGGGGGGCGCACCGGGGAGCTGTTTTTT. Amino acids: CASNLAGGRTGELFF.

As DNA, the CDR3 is TGTGCCAGCAGCTTAGGTGGTAGGGGGTTGCAGTACGTC. Protein sequence: CASSLGGRGLQYV. The chain employs TRBV13 and TRBJ2-7; D might be TRBD1 (6 bases). V was shortened by 0 bases and J by 9 bases, with 12 bases between the two germline ends. Looked up from germline, CDR1 is PRHDT and CDR2 is FYEKMQ (reference sequence). The CDR3 consists of 13 residues.

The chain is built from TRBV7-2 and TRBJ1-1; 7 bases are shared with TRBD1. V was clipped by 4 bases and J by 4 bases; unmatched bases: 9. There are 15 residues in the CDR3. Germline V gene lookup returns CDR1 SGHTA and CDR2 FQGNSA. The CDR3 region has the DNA TGTGCCAGCAGCTCCGGACAGGCTGCCGTCACTGAAGCTTTCTTT. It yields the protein CASSSGQAAVTEAFF.

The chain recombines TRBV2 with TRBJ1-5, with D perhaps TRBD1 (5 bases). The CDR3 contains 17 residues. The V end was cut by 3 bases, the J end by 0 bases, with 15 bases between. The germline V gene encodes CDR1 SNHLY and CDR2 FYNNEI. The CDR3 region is CASSDNIGGFSNQPQHF. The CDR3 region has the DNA TGTGCCAGCAGTGATAATATCGGGGGATTTAGCAATCAGCCCCAGCATTTT.

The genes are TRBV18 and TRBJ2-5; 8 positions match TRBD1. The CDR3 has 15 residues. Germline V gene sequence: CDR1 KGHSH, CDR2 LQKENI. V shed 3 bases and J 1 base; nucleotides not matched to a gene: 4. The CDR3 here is CASSPTTGVQETQYF. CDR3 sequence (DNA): TGTGCCAGCTCACCGACGACAGGGGTCCAAGAGACCCAGTACTTC.

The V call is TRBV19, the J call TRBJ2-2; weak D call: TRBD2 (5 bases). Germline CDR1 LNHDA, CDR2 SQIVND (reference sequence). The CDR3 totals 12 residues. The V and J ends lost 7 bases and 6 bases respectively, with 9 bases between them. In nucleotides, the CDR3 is TGTGCCAGTAAAAAGGAGGCCGGGGAGCTGTTTTTT. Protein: CASKKEAGELFF.

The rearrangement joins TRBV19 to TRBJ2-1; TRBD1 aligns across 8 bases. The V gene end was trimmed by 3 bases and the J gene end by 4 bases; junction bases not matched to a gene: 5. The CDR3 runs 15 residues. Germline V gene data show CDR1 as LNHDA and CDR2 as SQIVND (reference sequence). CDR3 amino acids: CASSIAGQAYNEQFF. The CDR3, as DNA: TGTGCCAGTAGTATTGCGGGACAGGCTTACAATGAGCAGTTCTTC. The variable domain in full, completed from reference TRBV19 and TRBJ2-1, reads DGGITQSPKYLFRKEGQNVTLSCEQNLNHDAMYWYRQDPGQGLRLIYYSQIVNDFQKGDIAEGYSVSREKKESFPLTVTSAQKNPTAFYLCASSIAGQAYNEQFFGPGTRLTVL.

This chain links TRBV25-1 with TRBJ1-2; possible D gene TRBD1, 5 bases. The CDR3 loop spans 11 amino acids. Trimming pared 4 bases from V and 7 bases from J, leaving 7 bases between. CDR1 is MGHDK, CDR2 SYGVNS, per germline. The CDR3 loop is CASSGGVGYTF. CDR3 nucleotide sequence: TGTGCCAGCAGTGGGGGGGTTGGCTACACCTTC.

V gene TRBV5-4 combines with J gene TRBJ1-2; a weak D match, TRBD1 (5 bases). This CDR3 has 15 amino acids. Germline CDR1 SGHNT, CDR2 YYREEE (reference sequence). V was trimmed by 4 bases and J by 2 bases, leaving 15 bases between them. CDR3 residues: CASSPEGERNYGYTF. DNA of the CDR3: TGTGCCAGCAGCCCGGAAGGGGAAAGAAACTATGGCTACACCTTC. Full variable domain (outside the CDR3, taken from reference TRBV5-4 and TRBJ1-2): ETGVTQSPTHLIKTRGQQVTLRCSSQSGHNTVSWYQQALGQGPQFIFQYYREEENGRGNFPPRFSGLQFPNYSSELNVNALELDDSALYLCASSPEGERNYGYTFGSGTRLTVV.

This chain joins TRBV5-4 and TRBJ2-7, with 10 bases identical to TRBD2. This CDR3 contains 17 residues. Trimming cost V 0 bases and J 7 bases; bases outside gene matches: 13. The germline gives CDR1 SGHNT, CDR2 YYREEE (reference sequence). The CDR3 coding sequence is TGTGCCAGCAGCTTGGGGGGGTCTAGCGGGAGCACGGGTGAGCAGTACGTC. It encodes CASSLGGSSGSTGEQYV.

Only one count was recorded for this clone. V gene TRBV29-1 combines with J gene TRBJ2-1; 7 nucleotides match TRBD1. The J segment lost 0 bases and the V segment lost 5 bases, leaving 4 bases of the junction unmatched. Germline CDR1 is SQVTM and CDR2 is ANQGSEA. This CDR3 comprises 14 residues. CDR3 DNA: TGCAGCGTTTACACAGGGGACTCCTACAATGAGCAGTTCTTC. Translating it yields CSVYTGDSYNEQFF.

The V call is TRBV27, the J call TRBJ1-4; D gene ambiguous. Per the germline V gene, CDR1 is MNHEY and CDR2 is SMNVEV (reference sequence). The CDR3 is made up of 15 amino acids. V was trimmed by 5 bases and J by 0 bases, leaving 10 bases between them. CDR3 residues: CASSTPGATNEKLFF. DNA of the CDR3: TGTGCCAGCAGTACCCCCGGGGCAACTAATGAAAAACTGTTTTTT.

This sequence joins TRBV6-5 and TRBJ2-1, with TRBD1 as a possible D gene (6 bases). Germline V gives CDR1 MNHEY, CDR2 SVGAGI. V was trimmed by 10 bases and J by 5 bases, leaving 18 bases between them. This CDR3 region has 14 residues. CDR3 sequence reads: CATRGGPGHNEQFF. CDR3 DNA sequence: TGTGCCACGCGAGGGGGACCCGGTCACAATGAGCAGTTCTTC.

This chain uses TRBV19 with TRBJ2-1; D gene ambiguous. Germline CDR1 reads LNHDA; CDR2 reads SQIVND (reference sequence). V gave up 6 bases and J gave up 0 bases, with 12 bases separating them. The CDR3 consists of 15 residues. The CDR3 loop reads CASSVRRYSYNEQFF. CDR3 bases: TGTGCCAGTAGCGTCAGGCGCTACTCCTACAATGAGCAGTTCTTC.

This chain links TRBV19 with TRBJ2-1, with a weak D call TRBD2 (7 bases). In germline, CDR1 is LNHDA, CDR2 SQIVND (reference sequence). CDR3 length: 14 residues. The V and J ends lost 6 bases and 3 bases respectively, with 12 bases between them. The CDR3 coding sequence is TGTGCCAGTAGCTGGGGGGGCCGCTACAATGAGCAGTTCTTC. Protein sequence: CASSWGGRYNEQFF.

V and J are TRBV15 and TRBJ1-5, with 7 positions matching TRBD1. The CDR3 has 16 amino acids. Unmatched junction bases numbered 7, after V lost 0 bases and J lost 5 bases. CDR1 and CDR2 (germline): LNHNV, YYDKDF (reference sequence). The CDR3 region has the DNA TGTGCCACCAGCAGAGACAGGACAGGTGAGCATCAGCCCCAGCATTTT. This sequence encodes CATSRDRTGEHQPQHF.

The DNA for the CDR3 is TGTGCCAGCAGTCTAAAGGGGGGCGGGGGCGGCAAGCAGTACTTC. It codes for CASSLKGGGGGKQYF. V and J are TRBV28 and TRBJ2-7; D may be TRBD2 (7 bases). From germline, CDR1 is MDHEN and CDR2 SYDVKM. V lost 5 bases and J lost 8, with 22 bases in between. This CDR3 contains 15 residues.

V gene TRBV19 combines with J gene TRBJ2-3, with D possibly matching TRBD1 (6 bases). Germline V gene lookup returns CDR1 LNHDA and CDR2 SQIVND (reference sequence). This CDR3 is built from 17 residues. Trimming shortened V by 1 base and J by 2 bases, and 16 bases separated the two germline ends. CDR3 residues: CASSIGSGTLITDTQYF. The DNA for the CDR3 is TGTGCCAGTAGTATAGGCTCCGGGACACTTATCACAGATACGCAGTATTTT.

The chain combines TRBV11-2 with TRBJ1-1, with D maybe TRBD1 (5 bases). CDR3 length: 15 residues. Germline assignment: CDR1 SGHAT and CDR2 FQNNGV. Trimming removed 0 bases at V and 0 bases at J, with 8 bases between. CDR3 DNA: TGTGCCAGCAGCTTAGAGGCAGGGATGAACACTGAAGCTTTCTTT. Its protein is CASSLEAGMNTEAFF.

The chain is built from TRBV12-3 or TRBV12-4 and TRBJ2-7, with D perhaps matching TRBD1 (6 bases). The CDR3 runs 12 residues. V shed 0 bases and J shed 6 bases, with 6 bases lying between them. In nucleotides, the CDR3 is TGTGCCAGCAGTTTAGCCAGGGGCGAGCAGTACTTC. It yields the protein CASSLARGEQYF.

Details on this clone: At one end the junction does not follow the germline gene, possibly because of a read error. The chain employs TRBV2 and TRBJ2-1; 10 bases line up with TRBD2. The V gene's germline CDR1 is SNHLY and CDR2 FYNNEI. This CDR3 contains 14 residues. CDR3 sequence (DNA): TGTGCCGGCAGCGGGAGGGTTACCTACAATGAGCAGTTCTTC. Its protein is CAGSGRVTYNEQFF.

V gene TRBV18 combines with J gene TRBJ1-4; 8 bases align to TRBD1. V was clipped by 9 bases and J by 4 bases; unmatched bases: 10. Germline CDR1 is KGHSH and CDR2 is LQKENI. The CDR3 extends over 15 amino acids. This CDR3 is CASSDNRGINEKLFF. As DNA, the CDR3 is TGTGCCAGTTCAGACAACAGGGGGATTAATGAAAAACTGTTTTTT.